These 18 T cell receptor beta chains share one sample of origin, sequenced in a study of cytomegalovirus exposure and HLA in healthy donors. PCR employed 60 Vbeta and 13 Jbeta primers. Clones were read by immunoSEQ multiplex PCR, and TCRdb kept only the in-frame ones, dropping some. The sample contains about 92,000 clones, about three quarters of which appear only once. The sequenced sample consisted of PBMCs. All receptors derive from a man over 45 in good health and CMV-seropositive.

The chain joins TRBV9 to TRBJ1-2, with D hard to call. Germline V gene lookup returns CDR1 SGDLS and CDR2 YYNGEE. Trimming removed 1 base from V and 4 bases from J, with 8 bases in between. The CDR3 has 13 amino acids. Here the CDR3 reads CASSVPGPYGYTF. CDR3 DNA: TGTGCCAGCAGCGTACCGGGTCCCTATGGCTACACCTTC.

This clone was seen only a few times. The chain links TRBV6-5 to TRBJ1-1, with D uncertain. The CDR3 totals 13 residues. V was shortened by 2 bases and J by 2 bases, with 6 bases between the two germline ends. Germline CDR1 MNHEY, CDR2 SVGAGI. The CDR3 DNA follows: TGTGCCAGCAGTTACCGGGGAAACACTGAAGCTTTCTTT. It encodes CASSYRGNTEAFF.

As regards this clone: The sample holds other DNA sequences that translate to the same CDR3. The chain recombines TRBV2 with TRBJ1-5, with TRBD1 as a possible D gene (5 bases). The CDR3 consists of 14 residues. Germline CDR1 SNHLY, CDR2 FYNNEI. V lost 10 bases, J lost 1 base, and 14 bases lay in between. CDR3 protein: CAMGREASNQPQHF. DNA for the CDR3: TGTGCCATGGGCAGGGAGGCGAGCAATCAGCCCCAGCATTTT.

V and J are TRBV5-5 and TRBJ2-5; 10 nucleotides agree with TRBD2. V gave up 2 bases and J gave up 4 bases; unmatched junction bases: 5. Germline V gene data show CDR1 as SGHKS and CDR2 as YYEKEE (reference sequence). This CDR3 spans 15 amino acids. CDR3 nucleotide sequence: TGTGCCAGCAGCTTAACTAGCGGGGTTTCAGAGACCCAGTACTTC. As protein: CASSLTSGVSETQYF. Combining the CDR3 with reference TRBV5-5 and TRBJ2-5 gives the whole variable domain DAGVTQSPTHLIKTRGQQVTLRCSPISGHKSVSWYQQVLGQGPQFIFQYYEKEERGRGNFPDRFSARQFPNYSSELNVNALLLGDSALYLCASSLTSGVSETQYFGPGTRLLVL.

The rearrangement links TRBV6-4 to TRBJ2-1; weak D call: TRBD2 (5 bases). Looked up from germline, CDR1 is MRHNA and CDR2 is SNTAGT. The CDR3 has 16 residues. Deletions cut 2 bases from V and 4 bases from J, with 15 bases between. The CDR3 protein is CASSDLVRLPYNEQFF. In DNA form, the CDR3 reads TGTGCCAGCAGTGACCTGGTCCGACTACCGTACAATGAGCAGTTCTTC.

The chain recombines TRBV6-5 with TRBJ2-2; D is possibly TRBD1 (6 bases). The germline V gene has CDR1 MNHEY and CDR2 SVGAGI. Trimming removed 6 bases from V and 4 bases from J, with 9 bases in between. The CDR3 has 13 amino acids. CDR3 in DNA: TGTGCCAGCAGGTGGACAGCCACCGGGGAGCTGTTTTTT. It is translated as CASRWTATGELFF.

This clone was observed once. This sequence joins TRBV2 and TRBJ1-2; D call uncertain. Trimming took 6 bases from V and 10 from J, leaving 18 bases between them. The germline CDR1 and CDR2 sequences are SNHLY and FYNNEI. The CDR3 is 13 residues long. CDR3 DNA sequence: TGTGCCAGCAGGCGGATGGACGGAGGCGACTACACCTTC. It is translated as CASRRMDGGDYTF.

The V gene is TRBV18, the J gene TRBJ2-1; D remains ambiguous. Between the trimmed V and J ends, which lost 5 bases and 7 bases, there was a span of 6 bases. This CDR3 has 11 amino acids. CDR1 KGHSH and CDR2 LQKENI come from the germline V gene. CDR3 sequence: CASSTGNEQFF. Written as DNA, the CDR3 is TGTGCCAGCTCAACTGGTAATGAGCAGTTCTTC. Full variable domain (missing parts from reference TRBV18 and TRBJ2-1): NAGVMQNPRHLVRRRGQEARLRCSPMKGHSHVYWYRQLPEEGLKFMVYLQKENIIDESGMPKERFSAEFPKEGPSILRIQQVVRGDSAAYFCASSTGNEQFFGPGTRLTVL.

This chain connects TRBV27 to TRBJ1-1, with 8 bases lining up with TRBD1. In germline, CDR1 is MNHEY, CDR2 SMNVEV (reference sequence). V was clipped by 6 bases and J by 4 bases; unmatched bases: 4. The CDR3 contains 13 residues. In DNA form, the CDR3 reads TGTGCCAGCAGACTTGACAGGGGCACTGAAGCTTTCTTT. Protein: CASRLDRGTEAFF.

This clone was detected only once. The chain uses TRBV4-2 and TRBJ2-7; TRBD1 is a possible D gene (5 bases). With 2 bases removed from V and 5 bases from J, the gap between germline ends came to 16 bases. The CDR3 length is 15 residues. The germline V gene has CDR1 LGHNA and CDR2 YNFKEQ. The CDR3 loop is CASSQLTVGIDEQYF. DNA of the CDR3: TGTGCCAGCAGCCAATTGACAGTGGGTATCGACGAGCAGTACTTC.

The chain employs TRBV4-2 and TRBJ2-3; possible D gene TRBD2, 5 bases. Germline lookup yields CDR1 LGHNA and CDR2 YNFKEQ. Deletions cut 4 bases from V and 8 bases from J, with 16 bases between. CDR3 length equals 14 residues. CDR3 in DNA: TGTGCCAGCAGCCGCTACCACGGAGGCAGTACGCAGTATTTT. This translates into CASSRYHGGSTQYF.

The genes are TRBV7-2 and TRBJ2-3; D is unclear. There are 14 residues in the CDR3. Germline V gene lookup returns CDR1 SGHTA and CDR2 FQGNSA. Deletions cut 1 base from V and 2 bases from J, with 7 bases between. DNA of the CDR3: TGTGCCAGCAGCTTAGTGGCGGCCACAGATACGCAGTATTTT. Translation gives CASSLVAATDTQYF.

The rearrangement uses TRBV4-2 and TRBJ2-1; 10 nucleotides match TRBD1. This CDR3 has 14 amino acids. Germline-derived CDR1 and CDR2 are LGHNA and YNFKEQ. V gave up 3 bases and J gave up 7 bases; unmatched junction bases: 3. The CDR3 sequence: CASSQGTGVNEQFF. The CDR3 nucleotides are TGTGCCAGCAGCCAGGGGACAGGGGTAAATGAGCAGTTCTTC.

The CDR3 loop is CASSLNSVNSYNEQFF. Written as DNA, the CDR3 is TGTGCCAGCTCACTTAATAGCGTCAACTCCTACAATGAGCAGTTCTTC. The V gene is TRBV18, the J gene TRBJ2-1; perhaps TRBD2 as D (5 bases). Germline CDR1 is KGHSH and CDR2 is LQKENI. Deletions cut 4 bases from V and 0 bases from J, with 13 bases between. This CDR3 contains 16 residues.

This chain joins TRBV4-2 and TRBJ2-3; D gene uncertain. The germline CDR1 and CDR2 sequences are LGHNA and YNFKEQ. Trimming removed 4 bases at V and 6 bases at J, with 14 bases between. This CDR3 is built from 14 residues. The CDR3, as DNA: TGTGCCAGCAGCCCCGACCAGCGAGCGGATACGCAGTATTTT. Protein: CASSPDQRADTQYF.

This clone turned up a few times. The chain is built from TRBV2 and TRBJ2-2; possibly TRBD2 for D (6 bases). Trimming stripped 6 bases from V and 3 bases from J, with 14 bases between. CDR1 and CDR2 from the germline V gene are SNHLY and FYNNEI. The CDR3 sequence is 15 residues long. CDR3: CASRIRDFDTGELFF. The CDR3 DNA reads TGTGCCAGCAGGATCCGGGACTTTGACACCGGGGAGCTGTTTTTT.

The chain combines TRBV19 with TRBJ1-1; TRBD1 matches 10 bases. This CDR3 is built from 15 residues. The V segment lost 5 bases and the J segment 2 bases; nucleotides outside the gene matches: 5. Per the germline V gene, CDR1 is LNHDA and CDR2 is SQIVND (reference sequence). In nucleotides, the CDR3 is TGTGCCAGTAGTGGGGACAGGGGCCCTAACACTGAAGCTTTCTTT. Translating it yields CASSGDRGPNTEAFF.

This clone was detected only a few times. J is TRBJ2-1 and V is TRBV10-3, with 12 nucleotides matching TRBD2. CDR3 length equals 16 residues. V was clipped by 6 bases and J by 3 bases; unmatched bases: 6. Germline V gene sequence: CDR1 ENHRY, CDR2 SYGVKD. The CDR3 loop is CAIRGSSGGDYNEQFF. DNA of the CDR3: TGTGCCATCAGGGGATCTAGCGGGGGGGACTACAATGAGCAGTTCTTC.